This T cell receptor beta chain appears in the sequencing data of a study of T cell responses to AZD1222 COVID-19 vaccine. Findings of the study overall: Only five to seven individuals given AZD1222 were seropositive at baseline. Clonal diversity was possibly underestimated; the donors were predominantly white British and more often female. No repertoire was sampled before or during the peak T cell response, only after it.

Trimming removed 0 bases from V and 0 bases from J; junction bases left unmatched: 3. The CDR3 covers 16 residues. Germline V CDR1 and CDR2: SGHRS, YFSETQ. A word on this clone: The antigen remains unidentified.

The protocol was immunoSEQ multiplex PCR, while the TCRdb copy is restricted to in-frame clones and leaves out a portion. The repertoire holds about 150,000 clones, with 80% to 90% as singletons. This clonotype was obtained from an adult in good health. The sample in question was peripheral blood, obtained on day 0 of MenACWY control vaccination. The chain recombines TRBV5-1 with TRBJ2-3, with TRBD2 matching over 8 bases. The CDR3 nucleotides read TGCGCCAGCAGCTTGGGGTTAGCGGGGAGCACAGATACGCAGTATTTT. This encodes CASSLGLAGSTDTQYF.